These T cell receptor beta chains were read from a single sample in a study of shared clonotypes between healthy human individuals. Some clones are missing from TCRdb's copy, which holds only in-frame ones; the method was immunoSEQ multiplex PCR. The table records some 200,000 clones, around 63% of them present only once. Sequences were obtained from memory CD4+ T cells sorted from blood. Receptors were obtained from a man under 40 in good health. The conserved cysteine and the conserved F or W are not part of the CDR3 here. A row's size may be missing; if present it is once, few, many or a size class.

abundance	v_gene	CDR3aa
.	TRBV18	ASSPYGAITDTQY
.	TRBV2	ASSGGGAANYGYT
.	TRBV11-2	ASSGRGSYSSYEQY
.	TRBV5-5	ASSTDADQPQH
.	TRBV27	ASSLRAGLASNEQF
.	TRBV27	ASGTSGMSYEQY
once	TRBV11-2	ASSSYRGKADTQY
.	TRBV5-1	ASSKDRYTGELF
.	TRBV7-2	ASSLLRSSDEQY
.	TRBV28	ASSLAATYEQY
.	TRBV2	ASSEAPGGYEQY
.	TRBV28	ASLRLAGGPGELF
.	TRBV2	ASSSAVSVSNGYT
.	TRBV6-5	ASTPRDTGELF
.	TRBV5-1	ASSPGKSGEETQY
few	TRBV5-1	ASTPSGYTDTQY
.	TRBV2	ASRDRGRGANVLT
few	TRBV9	ASSRRESNTGELF
.	TRBV7-2	ASSLSGGNTGELF
many	TRBV6-5	ASSYLGTEAF
.	TRBV25-1	ASSEHVYEQY
once	TRBV20-1	SATRGGEQY
few	TRBV7-9	ASGLGTGYQPQH
.	TRBV30	AWSVPGATNEKLF
.	TRBV11-2	ASSGQGDQLAGAYEQY
.	TRBV11-1	ASSLGKGQPQH
.	TRBV6-1	ASIDRGHTGELF
.	TRBV5-4	ASSLTEASYGYT
.	TRBV7-8	ASRDSGTVKETQY
.	TRBV5-6	ASSWRSNEQF
.	TRBV6-1	ASRDTSGANVLT
.	TRBV15	ATSRPGQGKETQY
.	TRBV5-1	ASSLEGDRPQH
.	TRBV10-3	AISALSGANVLT
few	TRBV28	ASSHPGQGMVYGYT
.	TRBV9	ASSAPELSEETQY
.	TRBV7-8	ASSFWGNYEQY
.	TRBV18	ASSPLGSQGWGYT
many	TRBV6-1	ASSRTSQSYEQY
few	TRBV7-2	ASSLRSPRGTYNEQF
.	TRBV18	ASSPTRTYNEQF
.	TRBV7-6	ASSPARREGNPYEQY
.	TRBV5-1	ASGQSGTYQETQY
.	TRBV5-1	ASSLASSGNDQY
.	TRBV9	ASSDRALSYEQY
once	TRBV7-2	ASSPGPSTDTQY
.	TRBV5-4	ASSLDPSGPDYNEQF
.	TRBV6-5	ASSSDSYGYT
.	TRBV5-5	ASSPPGQGFDTQY
.	TRBV6-6	ASIKSGSSYNEQF
.	TRBV19	ASSGLTVNYGYT
.	TRBV7-8	ASSLVPLAATDTQY